What follows describes a single T cell receptor (beta chain). The antigen is undetermined. The TCR beta CDR3 regions underwent amplification using RNA transcripts as the source. The TCR CDR3 was amplified in a first-round RT-PCR using the HTBI primer set. Each CDR3 protein is one row after TCRdb ran MiXCR on the multiplex PCR reads. Here the sample spans under 450,000 distinct CDR3 sequences, 15% to 18% being singletons. This sample was included in a study of T cells in Graves' hyperthyroidism and ophthalmopathy. Study context: Prior to any treatment, at the point of initial diagnosis, peripheral blood was collected. Study-level points and caveats: Most clonotypes expanded in the thyroid (above 0.001) were also present in blood.

No ophthalmopathy progression within 18 months constituted stable Graves' hyperthyroidism. Uncontrolled infection, other autoimmune disease, pregnancy or lactation excluded patients. This clonotype was sampled from a woman aged 18-29 years with Graves' hyperthyroidism. Sequencing used blood.

CDR3 bases: TGTGCCAGCAGAAACGGGCCTGCAACTAATGAAAAACTGTTTTTT. It encodes CASRNGPATNEKLFF. The chain combines TRBV28 with TRBJ1-4, with D unclear. The V gene's germline CDR1 is MDHEN and CDR2 SYDVKM. The CDR3 has 15 residues. V was cut by 6 bases and J by 0 bases, with 11 bases left in between.